This TCR beta chain is from a study of blood T cell repertoires in COVID-19. The germline CDR1 and CDR2 sequences are SGHTA and FQGNSA. V lost 5 bases, J lost 5 bases, and 6 bases stayed unmatched. The CDR3 runs to 14 residues. Original processing notes: Reference gene primer amplification gave nucleated cell count estimates. TCRdb keeps only in-frame clones here, not all; method: immunoSEQ multiplex PCR. That table is the source of V, J and clone size, and D and trimming were worked out from the DNA. The data show around 78,000 clones, with roughly 85% seen just once and under 55% held by the top ten.

The sequenced sample was peripheral blood. V and J are TRBV7-2 and TRBJ2-3; the match to TRBD1 covers 8 bases. This TCR was recovered from a human donor in a cohort sampled during active COVID-19. CDR3 bases: TGTGCCAGCAGCGCCTCGGGACAGGAAGATACGCAGTATTTT. Translating it yields CASSASGQEDTQYF.